The entry that follows covers one T cell receptor beta chain sequence. The repertoire was sequenced with immunoSEQ multiplex PCR; TCRdb's copy has only in-frame clones and lacks some. The sample includes about 230,000 clones, approximately 80% of them seen just once. The source of the sample is a study of control samples from healthy donors and cancer patients. This CDR3 is 15 amino acids long. CDR1 and CDR2 (germline): SGHVS, FNYEAQ. Trimming stripped 4 bases from V and 5 bases from J, with 15 bases between. The receptor was derived from a woman aged 60 to 75 with lung cancer. The chain joins TRBV7-6 to TRBJ1-5; weak D call: TRBD1 (5 bases). The sequenced material came from PBMCs. CDR3 region: CASSSGPLKHQPQHF. CDR3 nucleotides: TGTGCCAGCAGCTCGGGACCGCTGAAGCATCAGCCCCAGCATTTT.